The 21 T cell receptor beta chains given below trace back to one sample, sequenced in a study of blood T cell repertoires in COVID-19. Assay: immunoSEQ multiplex PCR; the TCRdb copy retains only in-frame clones and omits some. Of about 360,000 clones in the sample, roughly 90% are singletons; the top ten hold less than 9%. The sample comprised peripheral blood. These receptors were taken from an older woman with COVID-19, enrolled during active disease.

This clone was counted between two and nine times. V gene TRBV6-2 or TRBV6-3 combines with J gene TRBJ2-2, with 7 bases fitting TRBD2. Trimming cost V 5 bases and J 9 bases; bases outside gene matches: 12. CDR3 length equals 15 residues. From germline, CDR1 is MNHEY and CDR2 SVGEGT. In nucleotides, the CDR3 is TGTGCCAGCAGTACATATGGACTAGTGGGCTGGGAGCTGTTTTTT. Translated: CASSTYGLVGWELFF.

The chain is built from TRBV2 and TRBJ1-6; the match to TRBD1 covers 7 bases. The V and J ends lost 6 bases and 7 bases, in that order; junction bases with no gene match: 6. This CDR3 is 14 amino acids long. Germline V CDR1 and CDR2: SNHLY, FYNNEI. CDR3 region: CASRSGGGNSPLHF. In DNA, the CDR3 is TGTGCCAGCAGGTCGGGAGGGGGCAATTCACCCCTCCACTTT.

Here the CDR3 reads CASSSRYRPQHF. The CDR3 coding sequence is TGTGCCAGCAGTTCTCGGTACAGGCCCCAGCATTTT. V and J are TRBV12-3 or TRBV12-4 and TRBJ1-5; no clear D gene. V shed 4 bases and J shed 9 bases, with 10 bases lying between them. This CDR3 comprises 12 residues.

The chain uses TRBV7-8 and TRBJ2-7; TRBD1 aligns across 7 bases. Per germline, CDR1 SGHVS and CDR2 FQNEAQ. The junction had 9 bases not matched to a gene; V was cut back by 0 bases and J by 1 base. This CDR3 comprises 17 residues. The CDR3 sequence: CASSLAMTGTLSYEQYF. The CDR3 nucleotides are TGTGCCAGCAGCTTAGCGATGACAGGGACCCTGTCCTACGAGCAGTACTTC.

The rearrangement joins TRBV30 to TRBJ1-5; D perhaps matches TRBD1 (6 bases). Germline lookup yields CDR1 GTSNPN and CDR2 SVGIG (reference sequence). The CDR3 covers 14 residues. V shed 3 bases and J shed 3 bases, with 12 bases lying between them. In DNA, the CDR3 is TGTGCCTGGAGGGGAAACAGGGCCAATCAGCCCCAGCATTTT. It is translated as CAWRGNRANQPQHF.

The V gene is TRBV11-2, the J gene TRBJ2-3, with a weak D call TRBD2 (5 bases). Germline V lookup: CDR1 SGHAT, CDR2 FQNNGV. V dropped 5 bases and J dropped 0 bases, with 18 bases sitting between them. There are 17 residues in the CDR3. The CDR3 nucleotides read TGTGCCAGCAGCCCGCGGAGGACGGTTGTTAGCACAGATACGCAGTATTTT. It encodes CASSPRRTVVSTDTQYF. Combining the CDR3 with reference TRBV11-2 and TRBJ2-3 gives the whole variable domain EAGVAQSPRYKIIEKRQSVAFWCNPISGHATLYWYQQILGQGPKLLIQFQNNGVVDDSQLPKDRFSAERLKGVDSTLKIQPAKLEDSAVYLCASSPRRTVVSTDTQYFGPGTRLTVL.

The chain couples TRBV2 to TRBJ1-5; 9 bases fit TRBD1. J gave up 2 bases and V 6 bases, and 5 bases lay outside the gene matches. The CDR3 has 15 residues. Germline CDR1 and CDR2: SNHLY and FYNNEI. This CDR3 is CASRTGGWRNQPQHF. DNA for the CDR3: TGTGCCAGCAGGACAGGGGGTTGGCGCAATCAGCCCCAGCATTTT.

This chain connects TRBV30 to TRBJ1-6; maybe TRBD1 (6 bases). This CDR3 contains 15 residues. Looked up from germline, CDR1 is GTSNPN and CDR2 is SVGIG (reference sequence). Trimming shortened V by 0 bases and J by 5 bases, and 11 bases separated the two germline ends. The CDR3: CAWSVKGVNNSPLHF. CDR3 nucleotide sequence: TGTGCCTGGAGTGTAAAGGGGGTGAATAATTCACCCCTCCACTTT.

In this sample, this clone turned up a few times. The chain joins TRBV6-2 or TRBV6-3 to TRBJ2-5, with 8 bases aligning to TRBD1. The ends lost 5 bases at V and 6 bases at J; junction bases unmatched: 8. The CDR3 is 14 amino acids. CDR1 is MNHEY, CDR2 SVGEGT, per germline. The CDR3 sequence is CASSTPGTGKTQYF. The CDR3 region has the DNA TGTGCCAGCAGTACGCCCGGGACAGGAAAGACCCAGTACTTC.

The chain is built from TRBV19 and TRBJ2-6; D is uncertain. Germline lookup yields CDR1 LNHDA and CDR2 SQIVND (reference sequence). Trimming pared 3 bases from V and 0 bases from J, leaving 12 bases between. This CDR3 region has 17 residues. The DNA of the CDR3 is TGTGCCAGTAGTATGAGTCAATCATACTCTGGGGCCAACGTCCTGACTTTC. It translates to CASSMSQSYSGANVLTF.

The chain couples TRBV5-4 to TRBJ2-1; 9 positions match TRBD2. The CDR3 is 15 residues long. Trimming removed 1 base from V and 6 bases from J; junction bases left unmatched: 5. CDR1 and CDR2 (germline): SGHNT, YYREEE (reference sequence). As DNA, the CDR3 is TGTGCCAGCAGCTTGATCGCGGGGGGGCTCAATGAGCAGTTCTTC. Residues: CASSLIAGGLNEQFF.

The chain joins TRBV3-1 (or the pseudogene TRBV3-2) to TRBJ2-7; 7 nucleotides line up with TRBD1. This CDR3 is built from 13 residues. The junction had 4 bases not matched to a gene; V was cut back by 3 bases and J by 5 bases. Germline V gene lookup returns CDR1 LGHDT and CDR2 YNNKEL (reference sequence). The CDR3 nucleotides read TGTGCCAGCAGCCAGTATACAGGGGACGAGCAGTACTTC. Protein product: CASSQYTGDEQYF.

About this clone: This same CDR3 is encoded by further DNA sequences in the sample. The V call is TRBV2, the J call TRBJ1-1; 7 bases map to TRBD1. The CDR3 is 13 residues long. CDR1 is SNHLY, CDR2 FYNNEI, per germline. Trimming at V came to 6 bases and at J to 1 base, leaving 2 bases not matched to a gene. The CDR3 spells CASSGTANTEAFF. As DNA, the CDR3 is TGTGCCAGCAGCGGGACAGCGAACACTGAAGCTTTCTTT.

Here the CDR3 reads CASSQVGVSSTEAFF. DNA for the CDR3: TGTGCCAGCAGCCAAGTGGGAGTTTCGAGCACTGAAGCTTTCTTT. This chain uses TRBV3-1 (or the pseudogene TRBV3-2) with TRBJ1-1; D unclear. The CDR3 consists of 15 residues. The germline V and J ends were trimmed by 1 base and 4 bases, with 13 bases remaining between them. Germline CDR1 LGHDT, CDR2 YNNKEL (reference sequence).

V is TRBV19 and J is TRBJ2-3; 7 bases are a match to TRBD2. Germline V gene data show CDR1 as LNHDA and CDR2 as SQIVND (reference sequence). J gave up 3 bases and V 7 bases, and 4 bases lay outside the gene matches. CDR3 length: 13 amino acids. Written as DNA, the CDR3 is TGTGCCAGTAAGGCGGGGGATACAGATACGCAGTATTTT. This sequence encodes CASKAGDTDTQYF.

The V gene is TRBV5-1, the J gene TRBJ2-2; D not certain. This CDR3 has 14 residues. Germline assignment: CDR1 SGHRS and CDR2 YFSETQ. V lost 2 bases and J 1 base, leaving 6 bases between the germline ends. In nucleotides, the CDR3 is TGCGCCAGCAGCTTTAGTGAGAACACCGGGGAGCTGTTTTTT. It translates to CASSFSENTGELFF.

The rearrangement uses TRBV29-1 and TRBJ2-7; the D is unclear. Germline lookup yields CDR1 SQVTM and CDR2 ANQGSEA. Trimming removed 4 bases at V and 2 bases at J, with 12 bases between. The CDR3 loop spans 13 amino acids. The CDR3 region has the DNA TGCAGCGTTGGAAAGACACCAACCTACGAGCAGTACTTC. Translation: CSVGKTPTYEQYF.

This clone has only one observation. J is TRBJ2-5 and V is TRBV19; 12 bases map to TRBD2. The germline V gene has CDR1 LNHDA and CDR2 SQIVND (reference sequence). This CDR3 comprises 15 residues. Trimming cost V 9 bases and J 3 bases; bases outside gene matches: 8. CDR3 nucleotide sequence: TGTGCCAGCCGGGTTGGACTAGCGGGGAAAGAGACCCAGTACTTC. It codes for CASRVGLAGKETQYF.

This clone was found a few times. J is TRBJ2-1 and V is TRBV10-1, with 7 positions matching TRBD1. CDR1 and CDR2 (germline): WNHNN, SYGVQD (reference sequence). J was trimmed by 8 bases and V by 4 bases; bases with no gene match: 5. This CDR3 contains 13 residues. The CDR3 reads CASSVPGGDEQFF. Written as DNA, the CDR3 is TGCGCCAGCAGTGTGCCAGGGGGTGATGAGCAGTTCTTC.

The CDR3: CASSPTGPGFATQYF. For the CDR3, the DNA is TGTGCCAGCAGCCCGACCGGCCCAGGTTTCGCGACCCAGTACTTC. This chain joins TRBV7-2 and TRBJ2-5; D gene ambiguous. The V gene lost 5 bases and the J gene lost 7 bases, with 20 bases spanning the gap. Germline V CDR1 and CDR2: SGHTA, FQGNSA. The CDR3 runs 15 residues. The full variable domain, completed using reference TRBV7-2 and TRBJ2-5, is GAGVSQSPSNKVTEKGKDVELRCDPISGHTALYWYRQSLGQGLEFLIYFQGNSAPDKSGLPSDRFSAERTGGSVSTLTIQRTQQEDSAVYLCASSPTGPGFATQYFGPGTRLLVL.

The chain combines TRBV19 with TRBJ2-7; 7 bases fit TRBD1. J lost 7 bases, V lost 5 bases, and 14 bases had no gene match. This CDR3 is built from 15 residues. Germline CDR1 and CDR2: LNHDA and SQIVND (reference sequence). The CDR3 nucleotides read TGTGCCAGTAGTCCAGTGGACAGGTCGCCGGGGGAGCAGTACTTC. Protein: CASSPVDRSPGEQYF.